The 30 T cell receptor beta chains reported below all come from one sample, sequenced in a study of blood T cell repertoires in COVID-19. The table came from immunoSEQ multiplex PCR; TCRdb's copy has only in-frame clones and leaves some out. Among approximately 46,000 clones listed, 80% to 90% were seen once. The sample comprised peripheral blood. These receptors all stem from a human donor in a cohort sampled during active COVID-19.

V is TRBV7-2 and J is TRBJ1-1; D gene unclear. The V gene lost 3 bases and the J gene lost 1 base, with 9 bases spanning the gap. CDR1 and CDR2 from the germline V gene are SGHTA and FQGNSA. This CDR3 spans 14 amino acids. CDR3 coding DNA: TGTGCCAGCAGCTTTTACAGCCAGAACACTGAAGCTTTCTTT. Its protein product is CASSFYSQNTEAFF.

The rearrangement joins TRBV6-6 to TRBJ1-1; D unresolved. Germline loops: CDR1 MNHNY, CDR2 SVGAGI (reference sequence). The CDR3 spans 13 residues. The V end was cut by 2 bases, the J end by 1 base, with 5 bases between. The CDR3 region is CASSYRGNTEAFF. CDR3 nucleotides: TGTGCCAGCAGTTACCGGGGGAACACTGAAGCTTTCTTT.

The chain is built from TRBV4-3 and TRBJ2-6; D is unclear. CDR1 LGHNA and CDR2 YSLEER come from the germline V gene. The ends were cut back, 1 base at V and 0 bases at J, with 19 bases in the middle. This CDR3 contains 20 residues. The CDR3 region has the DNA TGCGCCAGCAGCCAAGCTCTGCCCGCCCCCGGTATCTCTGGGGCCAACGTCCTGACTTTC. Amino acid sequence: CASSQALPAPGISGANVLTF.

The chain links TRBV29-1 to TRBJ1-1; tentatively, D is TRBD1 (5 bases). Germline values: CDR1 SQVTM, CDR2 ANQGSEA. Trimming shortened V by 1 base and J by 5 bases, and 17 bases separated the two germline ends. CDR3 length equals 15 residues. CDR3 region: CSVEVFAGAGTEAFF. The CDR3 region has the DNA TGCAGCGTTGAAGTATTCGCGGGAGCAGGGACTGAAGCTTTCTTT. Variable domain in full (rest from reference TRBV29-1 and TRBJ1-1): SAVISQKPSRDICQRGTSLTIQCQVDSQVTMMFWYRQQPGQSLTLIATANQGSEATYESGFVIDKFPISRPNLTFSTLTVSNMSPEDSSIYLCSVEVFAGAGTEAFFGQGTRLTVV.

This clone was observed a handful of times. This rearrangement joins TRBV4-3 to TRBJ1-1; D ambiguous. This CDR3 is built from 11 residues. Germline CDR1 LGHNA, CDR2 YSLEER. V was cut by 0 bases and J by 8 bases, with 4 bases left in between. The CDR3 is CASSQESEAFF. The CDR3 bases are TGCGCCAGCAGCCAAGAGTCAGAAGCTTTCTTT.

Only one count was recorded for this clone. V usage is TRBV20-1 and J usage is TRBJ2-5, with 7 bases fitting TRBD1. Looked up from germline, CDR1 is DFQATT and CDR2 is SNEGSKA (reference sequence). V was pared by 3 bases and J by 2 bases, with 6 bases of the junction left unmatched. This CDR3 is built from 14 residues. CDR3 nucleotides: TGCAGTGCTAGTCTTGAGGGGGCTCAAGAGACCCAGTACTTC. Protein: CSASLEGAQETQYF.

The table lists this clone with a count of one. The genes are TRBV5-6 and TRBJ2-7; 14 nucleotides match TRBD2. The junction had 9 bases not matched to a gene; V was cut back by 4 bases and J by 6 bases. The CDR3 has 16 residues. Germline V lookup: CDR1 SGHDT, CDR2 YYEEEE. The CDR3 sequence: CASSPGTSGRIGEQYF. CDR3 bases: TGTGCCAGCAGCCCCGGGACTAGCGGGAGAATTGGCGAGCAGTACTTC.

The chain couples TRBV30 to TRBJ1-1; D remains ambiguous. Germline V gives CDR1 GTSNPN, CDR2 SVGIG (reference sequence). With 0 bases removed from V and 0 bases from J, the gap between germline ends came to 11 bases. The CDR3 contains 15 residues. The CDR3 region is CAWSVGTVMNTEAFF. CDR3 nucleotide sequence: TGTGCCTGGAGTGTCGGTACAGTTATGAACACTGAAGCTTTCTTT. The whole variable domain, remainder taken from reference TRBV30 and TRBJ1-1, is SQTIHQWPATLVQPVGSPLSLECTVEGTSNPNLYWYRQAAGRGLQLLFYSVGIGQISSEVPQNLSASRPQDRQFILSSKKLLLSDSGFYLCAWSVGTVMNTEAFFGQGTRLTVV.

The chain links TRBV9 to TRBJ2-3; TRBD1 is a possible D gene (5 bases). Germline CDR1 and CDR2: SGDLS and YYNGEE. Trimming pared 4 bases from V and 3 bases from J, leaving 15 bases between. This CDR3 has 15 residues. Here the CDR3 DNA reads TGTGCCAGCAGCAGCCTAGGGGTGAGGACAGATACGCAGTATTTT. Protein sequence: CASSSLGVRTDTQYF.

The gene calls are TRBV5-4 and TRBJ2-1, with TRBD2 matching over 7 bases. Unmatched junction bases numbered 2, after V lost 0 bases and J lost 8 bases. The germline CDR1 and CDR2 sequences are SGHNT and YYREEE (reference sequence). The CDR3 runs to 13 residues. The chain's CDR3 is CASSLGGRDEQFF. In DNA form, the CDR3 reads TGTGCCAGCAGCTTGGGTGGGAGGGATGAGCAGTTCTTC.

The chain joins TRBV19 to TRBJ2-7; D remains unclear. Germline CDR1 is LNHDA and CDR2 is SQIVND (reference sequence). There are 13 residues in the CDR3. The V and J ends lost 5 bases and 2 bases respectively, with 10 bases between them. The CDR3 DNA reads TGTGCCAGTAGTGATAGAACGACCTACGAGCAGTACTTC. The encoded protein is CASSDRTTYEQYF.

This clone was detected once. V usage is TRBV6-1 and J usage is TRBJ1-2; 7 nucleotides agree with TRBD1. With V trimmed by 3 bases and J by 8 bases, 12 bases remained unmatched. The germline V gene encodes CDR1 MNHNS and CDR2 SASEGT. The CDR3 totals 15 residues. CDR3 coding DNA: TGTGCCAGCAGTGAGCCCGGACAGGTTCTCGCCGGCTACACCTTC. It specifies CASSEPGQVLAGYTF.

The rearrangement joins TRBV24-1 to TRBJ2-3; 16 positions agree with TRBD2. J lost 4 bases, V lost 3 bases, and 12 bases had no gene match. Looked up from germline, CDR1 is KGHDR and CDR2 is SFDVKD. The CDR3 contains 20 residues. The CDR3 reads CATSDGTSGRANHGPDTQYF. The CDR3 bases are TGTGCCACCAGTGATGGGACTAGCGGGAGGGCTAACCACGGCCCAGATACGCAGTATTTT.

The V gene is TRBV6-5, the J gene TRBJ1-2, with D perhaps TRBD1 (5 bases). The CDR3 has 15 residues. Germline V gives CDR1 MNHEY, CDR2 SVGAGI. V lost 6 bases, J lost 3 bases, and 17 bases lay in between. The CDR3 reads CASRSEGRGDYGYTF. As DNA, the CDR3 is TGTGCCAGCAGGTCCGAAGGGCGGGGGGACTATGGCTACACCTTC.

The V gene is TRBV28, the J gene TRBJ2-7; 12 nucleotides match TRBD1. V lost 4 bases, J lost 7 bases, and 8 bases stayed unmatched. This CDR3 comprises 15 residues. The germline gives CDR1 MDHEN, CDR2 SYDVKM. CDR3 sequence: CASSSGTGGSREQYF. The CDR3 DNA reads as TGTGCCAGCAGTTCCGGGACAGGGGGCTCACGGGAGCAGTACTTC. The whole variable domain, filled in from reference TRBV28 and TRBJ2-7, reads DVKVTQSSRYLVKRTGEKVFLECVQDMDHENMFWYRQDPGLGLRLIYFSYDVKMKEKGDIPEGYSVSREKKERFSLILESASTNQTSMYLCASSSGTGGSREQYFGPGTRLTVT.

J is TRBJ2-3 and V is TRBV4-2; D gene uncertain. Germline CDR1 LGHNA, CDR2 YNFKEQ. The CDR3 length is 15 residues. V lost 3 bases and J 0 bases, leaving 10 bases between the germline ends. The DNA of the CDR3 is TGTGCCAGCAGCCAGATCCAAGCTAGCACAGATACGCAGTATTTT. Amino acids: CASSQIQASTDTQYF.

V and J are TRBV6-2 or TRBV6-3 and TRBJ1-5; D not certain. Germline CDR1 is MNHEY and CDR2 is SVGEGT. V gave up 4 bases and J gave up 5 bases, with 15 bases separating them. The CDR3 extends over 15 amino acids. In DNA form, the CDR3 reads TGTGCCAGCAGTTCTGCTCTAAAGCGGGATCAGCCCCAGCATTTT. Residues: CASSSALKRDQPQHF.

The chain employs TRBV5-1 and TRBJ1-1; TRBD1 is a possible D gene (6 bases). This CDR3 comprises 15 residues. Trimming left V 2 bases short and J 1 base short, with 12 bases between. Germline V gene sequence: CDR1 SGHRS, CDR2 YFSETQ. This chain's CDR3 is CASSFPGTKNTEAFF. In DNA form, the CDR3 reads TGCGCCAGCAGCTTTCCCGGGACAAAGAACACTGAAGCTTTCTTT.

The gene calls are TRBV2 and TRBJ2-1; TRBD2 agrees at 8 bases. The CDR3 spans 15 residues. Losses at the gene ends were 7 bases for V and 4 bases for J; bases not matched to a gene: 9. Germline V gene data show CDR1 as SNHLY and CDR2 as FYNNEI. CDR3 sequence: CASTTELAAYNEQFF. The CDR3 region has the DNA TGTGCCAGCACCACGGAACTAGCGGCATACAATGAGCAGTTCTTC.

The chain couples TRBV7-6 to TRBJ2-2, with 9 positions matching TRBD1. The CDR3 spans 16 residues. The V gene's germline CDR1 is SGHVS and CDR2 FNYEAQ. J lost 2 bases, V lost 5 bases, and 6 bases had no gene match. The CDR3: CASSLTTGGNTGELFF. CDR3 DNA sequence: TGTGCCAGCAGCCTAACGACAGGGGGTAACACCGGGGAGCTGTTTTTT.

About this clone: Other DNA sequences in this sample translate to the same CDR3. The chain has TRBV7-8 and TRBJ2-2; D not certain. This CDR3 region has 12 residues. The V gene's germline CDR1 is SGHVS and CDR2 FQNEAQ. Trimming took 7 bases from V and 2 from J, leaving 5 bases between them. CDR3 sequence: CASTLNTGELFF. The CDR3 nucleotides read TGTGCCAGCACTCTAAACACCGGGGAGCTGTTTTTT.

The CDR3 loop is CAWSALAGSSYEQYF. The DNA of the CDR3 is TGTGCCTGGAGTGCCCTGGCGGGTAGCTCCTACGAGCAGTACTTC. V is TRBV30 and J is TRBJ2-7; possible D gene TRBD2, 5 bases. CDR3 length: 15 amino acids. Trimming took off 1 base at V and 0 bases at J, with 13 bases between the two ends. Germline V CDR1 and CDR2: GTSNPN, SVGIG (reference sequence).

This chain connects TRBV29-1 to TRBJ2-2, with 10 bases that match TRBD1. From germline, CDR1 is SQVTM and CDR2 ANQGSEA. V trimming: 4 bases; J trimming: 5 bases; junction bases outside the gene matches: 4. This CDR3 has 14 amino acids. CDR3 sequence: CSVGQGARTGELFF. DNA of the CDR3: TGCAGCGTTGGACAGGGGGCGAGGACCGGGGAGCTGTTTTTT.

The V and J genes are TRBV5-6 and TRBJ1-1, with 10 bases identical to TRBD1. Per germline, CDR1 SGHDT and CDR2 YYEEEE. The CDR3 runs 15 residues. V shed 4 bases and J 3 bases; nucleotides not matched to a gene: 6. CDR3 sequence reads: CASSTTGGKYTEAFF. CDR3 coding DNA: TGTGCCAGCAGCACGACAGGGGGCAAGTACACTGAAGCTTTCTTT.

V gene TRBV4-3 combines with J gene TRBJ2-7; 9 bases fit TRBD1. From germline, CDR1 is LGHNA and CDR2 YSLEER. This CDR3 has 14 amino acids. Trimming took 4 bases from V and 2 from J; bases not matched to a gene: 3. This CDR3 is CASSPGTGTYEQYF. The CDR3 DNA follows: TGCGCCAGCAGCCCCGGGACAGGGACCTACGAGCAGTACTTC.

The chain is built from TRBV5-1 and TRBJ2-2, with D hard to call. Germline V gene lookup returns CDR1 SGHRS and CDR2 YFSETQ. The V and J ends lost 8 bases and 2 bases respectively, with 10 bases between them. CDR3 length: 13 residues. CDR3 residues: CASWAGNTGELFF. The CDR3 nucleotides are TGCGCCAGTTGGGCCGGCAACACCGGGGAGCTGTTTTTT.

This chain joins TRBV4-1 and TRBJ1-6, with TRBD1 identical over 7 bases. The CDR3 totals 16 residues. V lost 0 bases and J lost 7; bases outside the gene matches: 6. CDR1 and CDR2 (germline): MGHRA, YSYEKL. As DNA, the CDR3 is TGCGCCAGCAGCCAAGATAAGGGGGCAGGGAATTCACCCCTCCACTTT. Its protein product is CASSQDKGAGNSPLHF.

This chain links TRBV5-1 with TRBJ1-1; the D is unclear. The germline gives CDR1 SGHRS, CDR2 YFSETQ. This CDR3 region has 14 residues. The V and J ends lost 0 bases and 0 bases respectively, with 6 bases between them. CDR3 protein: CASSLALLNTEAFF. CDR3 nucleotide sequence: TGCGCCAGCAGCTTGGCCCTCTTGAACACTGAAGCTTTCTTT.

V and J are TRBV28 and TRBJ1-2; D ambiguous. Germline CDR1 is MDHEN and CDR2 is SYDVKM. The ends were cut back, 5 bases at V and 4 bases at J, with 20 bases in the middle. The CDR3 consists of 16 residues. CDR3 nucleotide sequence: TGTGCCAGCAGTCCCAACCGGGTCGCAACGGGCTATGGCTACACCTTC. It translates to CASSPNRVATGYGYTF.

V is TRBV19 and J is TRBJ2-5; D possibly corresponds to TRBD1 (6 bases). The germline gives CDR1 LNHDA, CDR2 SQIVND (reference sequence). The CDR3 covers 13 residues. Trimming pared 7 bases from V and 7 bases from J, leaving 16 bases between. Written as DNA, the CDR3 is TGTGCCAGTAAGGGGGTTCGGGTGGCGACCCAGTACTTC. It codes for CASKGVRVATQYF. The full variable domain, its missing parts supplied by reference TRBV19 and TRBJ2-5, is DGGITQSPKYLFRKEGQNVTLSCEQNLNHDAMYWYRQDPGQGLRLIYYSQIVNDFQKGDIAEGYSVSREKKESFPLTVTSAQKNPTAFYLCASKGVRVATQYFGPGTRLLVL.